This is a list of T cell receptor beta chains from one sample in a study of blood T cell repertoires in COVID-19. TCRdb's table, derived via immunoSEQ multiplex PCR, lists solely in-frame clones and lacks some. Among over 150,000 clones listed, 90% were seen once. Material: peripheral blood. These receptors were taken from a man aged 45-65 years with acute or convalescent COVID-19. Both conserved end residues are part of each CDR3. The order of the fields is CDR3 DNA, CDR3 protein, V gene, J gene, clone size, D gene. The D gene is left open where the match is weak. Some rows mark clone size as missing; the rest say once, few, many or name a class of expanded clone.

CDR3nt: TGTGCCAGCAGTCGAACAGGCATGAACACTGAAGCTTTCTTT
CDR3aa: CASSRTGMNTEAFF
v_gene: TRBV2
j_gene: TRBJ1-1
abundance: .
d_gene: .

CDR3nt: TGTGCCAGTAGTCTACGGGACAGGGGCCCCTACGAGCAGTACTTC
CDR3aa: CASSLRDRGPYEQYF
v_gene: TRBV19
j_gene: TRBJ2-7
abundance: .
d_gene: TRBD1

CDR3nt: TGTGCCAGCAGCCAAGTACGGGCGGACAGGATGGAGGACGGCTACACCTTC
CDR3aa: CASSQVRADRMEDGYTF
v_gene: TRBV4-2
j_gene: TRBJ1-2
abundance: .
d_gene: TRBD1

CDR3nt: TGTGCCAGCAGCCAGGAGGGGGACAGTTACTTCTCAGGGGCCAACGTCCTGACTTTC
CDR3aa: CASSQEGDSYFSGANVLTF
v_gene: TRBV4-2
j_gene: TRBJ2-6
abundance: few
d_gene: .

CDR3nt: TGCGCCAGCAGCTTGGCGACAGAACGGCCCTACGAGCAGTACTTC
CDR3aa: CASSLATERPYEQYF
v_gene: TRBV5-1
j_gene: TRBJ2-7
abundance: once
d_gene: .

CDR3nt: TGTGCCAGCAGCTTAGGGGGGGTGAACACCGGGGAGCTGTTTTTT
CDR3aa: CASSLGGVNTGELFF
v_gene: TRBV7-9
j_gene: TRBJ2-2
abundance: .
d_gene: .

CDR3nt: TGTGCCAGCAGCTCTAGCGGGGGGGCTGGAGAGACCCAGTACTTC
CDR3aa: CASSSSGGAGETQYF
v_gene: TRBV7-9
j_gene: TRBJ2-5
abundance: .
d_gene: TRBD2

CDR3nt: TGCGCCAGCAGCGACGGGACAGGCTACGAGCAGTACTTC
CDR3aa: CASSDGTGYEQYF
v_gene: TRBV5-1
j_gene: TRBJ2-7
abundance: .
d_gene: TRBD1

CDR3nt: TGTGCCAGCAGTCGCCCGGGACAGGGCAGCATGAACACTGAAGCTTTCTTT
CDR3aa: CASSRPGQGSMNTEAFF
v_gene: TRBV6-6
j_gene: TRBJ1-1
abundance: .
d_gene: TRBD1

CDR3nt: TGTGCCATCAGACACAGATCCTCCTACGAGCAGTACTTC
CDR3aa: CAIRHRSSYEQYF
v_gene: TRBV10-3
j_gene: TRBJ2-7
abundance: .
d_gene: .

CDR3nt: TGTGCCAGCAGGGAGTACAATGAGCAGTTCTTC
CDR3aa: CASREYNEQFF
v_gene: TRBV27
j_gene: TRBJ2-1
abundance: many
d_gene: .

CDR3nt: TGTGCCAGCAGCTTCGGCGGGATCTCCTACGAGCAGTACTTC
CDR3aa: CASSFGGISYEQYF
v_gene: TRBV11-2
j_gene: TRBJ2-7
abundance: once
d_gene: .

CDR3nt: TGTGCCAGCAGTCCGGACAGGGATACACAGCCCCAGCATTTT
CDR3aa: CASSPDRDTQPQHF
v_gene: TRBV27
j_gene: TRBJ1-5
abundance: .
d_gene: TRBD1

CDR3nt: TGCGCCAGCACCCCGACTACTTATTACAATGAGCAGTTCTTC
CDR3aa: CASTPTTYYNEQFF
v_gene: TRBV10-2
j_gene: TRBJ2-1
abundance: .
d_gene: .

CDR3nt: TGTGCCAGCAGCCGCGACAGAAATTCACCCCTCCACTTT
CDR3aa: CASSRDRNSPLHF
v_gene: TRBV5-4
j_gene: TRBJ1-6
abundance: .
d_gene: .

CDR3nt: TGTGCCAGTCACCTAGGTCTTGGCGGGCAGCCCCAGCATTTT
CDR3aa: CASHLGLGGQPQHF
v_gene: TRBV19
j_gene: TRBJ1-5
abundance: few
d_gene: .

CDR3nt: TGTGCCATCAGTCCGCTAGGTTACGAGCAGTACTTC
CDR3aa: CAISPLGYEQYF
v_gene: TRBV10-3
j_gene: TRBJ2-7
abundance: .
d_gene: .

CDR3nt: TGTGCCAGCACCCAACTCAATGAGCAGTTCTTC
CDR3aa: CASTQLNEQFF
v_gene: TRBV2
j_gene: TRBJ2-1
abundance: .
d_gene: .

CDR3nt: TGTGCCAGCAGCTTAGGGCCAAGCACAGATACGCAGTATTTT
CDR3aa: CASSLGPSTDTQYF
v_gene: TRBV11-2
j_gene: TRBJ2-3
abundance: .
d_gene: .

CDR3nt: TGTGCCAGCAGTTCCAGGGCCCCGGATACGCAGTATTTT
CDR3aa: CASSSRAPDTQYF
v_gene: TRBV6-2/TRBV6-3
j_gene: TRBJ2-3
abundance: .
d_gene: .

CDR3nt: TGCGCCAGCAGGGGAGGGGGGCCGGATGGCTACACCTTC
CDR3aa: CASRGGGPDGYTF
v_gene: TRBV5-1
j_gene: TRBJ1-2
abundance: .
d_gene: .

CDR3nt: TGCAGTGCTAGTTCCGGACAGGGCGGGCCCTACGAGCAGTACTTC
CDR3aa: CSASSGQGGPYEQYF
v_gene: TRBV20-1
j_gene: TRBJ2-7
abundance: .
d_gene: TRBD1